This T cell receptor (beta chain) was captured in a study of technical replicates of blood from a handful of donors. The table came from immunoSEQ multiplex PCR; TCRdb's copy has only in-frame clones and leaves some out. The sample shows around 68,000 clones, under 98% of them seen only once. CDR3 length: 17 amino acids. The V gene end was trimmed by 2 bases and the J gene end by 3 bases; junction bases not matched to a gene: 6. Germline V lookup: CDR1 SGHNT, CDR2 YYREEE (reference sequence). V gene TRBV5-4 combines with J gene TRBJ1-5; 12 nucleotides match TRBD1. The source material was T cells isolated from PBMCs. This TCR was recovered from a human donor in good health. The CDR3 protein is CASSFGGTGGNNQPQHF. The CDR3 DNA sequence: TGTGCCAGCAGCTTTGGGGGGACAGGGGGCAACAATCAGCCCCAGCATTTT.